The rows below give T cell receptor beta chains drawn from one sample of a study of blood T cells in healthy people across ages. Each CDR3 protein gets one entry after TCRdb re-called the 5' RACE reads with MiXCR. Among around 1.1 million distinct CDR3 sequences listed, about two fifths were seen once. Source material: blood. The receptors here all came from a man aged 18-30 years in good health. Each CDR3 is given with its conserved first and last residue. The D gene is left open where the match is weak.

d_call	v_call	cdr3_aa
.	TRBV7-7	CASSLGRTLQETQYF
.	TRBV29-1	CSAPGPGVYGYTF
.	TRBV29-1	CSVRPQETQYF
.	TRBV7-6	CASSINMNTEAFF
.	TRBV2	CASSEANSDYGYTF
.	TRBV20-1	CSAEVGGNNQPQHF
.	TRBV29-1	CSYQINEQFF
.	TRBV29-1	CSVGGGQGSTTYF
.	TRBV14	CASSQGAMQYF
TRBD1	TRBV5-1	CASSWNGQGANEQFF
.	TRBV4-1	CASSQRAGLYQPQHF